The sequence of this T cell receptor (beta chain) was determined in a study of CD8 T cells in ankylosing spondylitis (dated by TCRdb to 2015 to 2018). Context from the whole study: The study profiled T cell receptor beta repertoires in healthy donors and ankylosing spondylitis patients to find disease-linked TCR variants. Samples of peripheral blood were taken, and for ankylosing spondylitis patients, synovial fluid was collected as well. In total, the full study cohort was made up of 85 to 140 healthy donors and 25 to 30 ankylosing spondylitis patients.

Spanning cysteine to phenylalanine, the CDR3 consists of 19 amino acids. The retained sequence is limited to the CDR3, 57 bases, with the frame set at the first base. From the germline V gene (reference sequence), CDR1 is DFQATT and CDR2 is SNEGSKA. V has 0 bases trimmed and J has 1 base trimmed; junction bases matching no gene number 15. What the research found in general, with its limitations: Some motif variants were previously reported in synovial fluid and blood of reactive arthritis patients, suggesting common disease-initiation mechanisms. A TCR beta motif made up of several highly homologous amino acid variants appeared to be characteristic of blood from ankylosing spondylitis patients. The disease-linked clones showed a CD8+ phenotype and occurred at relatively low frequencies in peripheral blood. The disease-linked clones were reported to be significantly enriched in matched synovial fluid samples from ankylosing spondylitis patients.

To note about this clonotype: It has no known antigen specificity. Per-base quality was not reported, and no clone a single base away is much larger than it.

The listed sequencing device is Illumina HiSeq 2500. TCR beta libraries were prepared by quantitative 5'-RACE with molecular barcodes. The source study handled its data this way. To identify disease-linked TCR variants, a new computational method was used, one built on a probabilistic model of VDJ rearrangement. Using fastp trimming at Q25 and MiXCR clonotype assembly, TCRdb reanalyzed the public sequencing data and kept in-frame beta chains. CDR3 protein duplicates are merged, each entry listing the most common genes and DNA. TCRdb's processing, not the study's, gives the V and J calls here. For this sample the table gives 250,000 to 300,000 distinct CDR3 sequences, of which 15% to 20% were detected only once. The ten largest make up less than 9% of the sample.

The sequence derives from a male donor with ankylosing spondylitis or in good health (not recorded which). The sequence joins TRBV20-1 to TRBJ2-1; TRBD2 lines up with 7 middle nucleotides. What was sequenced was blood, either unsorted or a sorted T cell fraction (not recorded which). This receptor has the CDR3 CSARDPSGFGGRSYNEQFF. The DNA sequence reads TGCAGTGCTAGAGATCCCTCGGGATTCGGCGGGAGATCCTACAATGAGCAGTTCTTC.